A single sample is the source of the 28 T cell receptor beta chains below, sequenced in a study of cytomegalovirus exposure and HLA in healthy donors. 60 Vbeta and 13 Jbeta primers were used in PCR. Clones were sequenced by immunoSEQ multiplex PCR, and TCRdb holds only the in-frame ones, with some missing. The sample records approximately 190,000 clones, 81% being singletons. Sequenced: PBMCs. All receptors come from a man aged 45 to 65 in good health and CMV-seronegative.

The CDR3 bases are TGTGCCAGCAGCTTAGTGGGCAGATCCTCTAGCACAGATACGCAGTATTTT. It specifies CASSLVGRSSSTDTQYF. This chain joins TRBV11-2 and TRBJ2-3, with D uncertain. Germline CDR1 and CDR2: SGHAT and FQNNGV. The CDR3 covers 17 residues. V shed 1 base and J shed 0 bases, with 14 bases lying between them.

This clone was detected only a few times. V and J are TRBV19 and TRBJ2-5; 10 positions match TRBD2. The CDR3 sequence is 17 residues long. The J segment lost 1 base and the V segment lost 2 bases, leaving 7 bases of the junction unmatched. From germline, CDR1 is LNHDA and CDR2 SQIVND (reference sequence). The CDR3 DNA follows: TGTGCCAGTAGTATAAGGGTAGCTAGCGGGGGCCAAGAGACCCAGTACTTC. Its protein is CASSIRVASGGQETQYF.

J is TRBJ1-6 and V is TRBV6-1; D is uncertain. The CDR3 is 15 residues long. CDR1 and CDR2 (germline): MNHNS, SASEGT. V dropped 6 bases and J dropped 0 bases, with 9 bases sitting between them. CDR3: CASSPDSSYNSPLHF. In DNA, the CDR3 is TGTGCCAGCAGCCCTGATAGCTCCTATAATTCACCCCTCCACTTT.

J is TRBJ2-3 and V is TRBV15; 13 bases are shared with TRBD2. The length of the CDR3 is 17 residues. Trimming took 5 bases from V and 2 from J; bases not matched to a gene: 7. CDR1 is LNHNV and CDR2 is YYDKDF in the germline V gene (reference sequence). The DNA for the CDR3 is TGTGCCACCAGCGGATTACTAGCGGGGGGGCCCACAGATACGCAGTATTTT. Protein product: CATSGLLAGGPTDTQYF. The full variable domain, in which reference TRBV15 and TRBJ2-3 provide the parts outside the CDR3, is DAMVIQNPRYQVTQFGKPVTLSCSQTLNHNVMYWYQQKSSQAPKLLFHYYDKDFNNEADTPDNFQSRRPNTSFCFLDIRSPGLGDTAMYLCATSGLLAGGPTDTQYFGPGTRLTVL.

V is TRBV5-1 and J is TRBJ1-1, with 7 nucleotides matching TRBD1. Trimming cost V 4 bases and J 9 bases; bases outside gene matches: 12. In germline, CDR1 is SGHRS, CDR2 YFSETQ. CDR3 length equals 14 residues. DNA of the CDR3: TGCGCCAGCAGCGCTCCGGGACAGATCCTGCAAGCTTTCTTT. Translation gives CASSAPGQILQAFF.

J is TRBJ1-1 and V is TRBV18; 7 nucleotides align to TRBD1. The J segment lost 1 base and the V segment lost 3 bases, leaving 8 bases of the junction unmatched. Germline assignment: CDR1 KGHSH and CDR2 LQKENI. CDR3 length: 16 amino acids. Written as DNA, the CDR3 is TGTGCCAGCTCACCGCAACAGGGGCGCGGGAACACTGAAGCTTTCTTT. Translated: CASSPQQGRGNTEAFF.

This chain links TRBV6-1 with TRBJ2-3; 7 bases map to TRBD2. Germline V lookup: CDR1 MNHNS, CDR2 SASEGT. V shed 1 base and J 4 bases; nucleotides not matched to a gene: 5. This CDR3 is built from 15 residues. CDR3 nucleotides: TGTGCCAGCAGTGAAGTAGCGGGCGCCGCAGATACGCAGTATTTT. This encodes CASSEVAGAADTQYF.

The rearrangement links TRBV6-1 to TRBJ1-5, with D possibly matching TRBD1 (5 bases). This CDR3 has 15 amino acids. The germline V and J ends were trimmed by 3 bases and 4 bases, with 13 bases remaining between them. The germline gives CDR1 MNHNS, CDR2 SASEGT. The CDR3 coding sequence is TGTGCCAGCAGTGATGGGGCCAGGTATAATCAGCCCCAGCATTTT. This gives the protein CASSDGARYNQPQHF.

The V and J genes are TRBV5-6 and TRBJ1-2; 7 nucleotides align to TRBD1. The CDR3 is 13 amino acids. V shed 4 bases, J shed 8 bases, and the junction held 8 bases outside the gene matches. CDR1 and CDR2 from the germline V gene are SGHDT and YYEEEE. Written as DNA, the CDR3 is TGTGCCAGCAGCCCGGGACAGAGGGCCGGCTACACCTTC. Amino acid sequence: CASSPGQRAGYTF.

The chain employs TRBV18 and TRBJ1-3, with D possibly TRBD1 on 5 matching bases. Trimming left V 0 bases short and J 0 bases short, with 27 bases between. The germline gives CDR1 KGHSH, CDR2 LQKENI. This CDR3 spans 22 amino acids. In DNA, the CDR3 is TGTGCCAGCTCACCACCTATGTCTGGGGCCGCTTATATCCAACGCTCTGGAAACACCATATATTTT. Protein: CASSPPMSGAAYIQRSGNTIYF.

V usage is TRBV7-3 and J usage is TRBJ2-3, with a weak D call TRBD2 (6 bases). Trimming took 4 bases from V and 1 from J, leaving 15 bases between them. The germline gives CDR1 SGHTA, CDR2 FQGTGA. The length of the CDR3 is 16 residues. CDR3 residues: CASSSSLARGTDTQYF. The CDR3 nucleotides read TGTGCCAGCAGCTCCAGTCTAGCGAGGGGCACAGATACGCAGTATTTT. The whole variable domain, remainder taken from reference TRBV7-3 and TRBJ2-3, is GAGVSQTPSNKVTEKGKYVELRCDPISGHTALYWYRQSLGQGPEFLIYFQGTGAADDSGLPNDRFFAVRPEGSVSTLKIQRTERGDSAVYLCASSSSLARGTDTQYFGPGTRLTVL.

The V and J genes are TRBV7-2 and TRBJ2-2; a weak D match, TRBD1 (5 bases). Germline V gives CDR1 SGHTA, CDR2 FQGNSA. V lost 3 bases to trimming and J lost 5 bases, with 7 bases between them. This CDR3 spans 13 amino acids. The chain's CDR3 is CASSFQGTGELFF. The CDR3 DNA sequence: TGTGCCAGCAGCTTCCAGGGTACCGGGGAGCTGTTTTTT.

The J gene is TRBJ2-2, the V gene TRBV30; a weak D match, TRBD2 (7 bases). The CDR3 loop spans 16 amino acids. Germline CDR1 reads GTSNPN; CDR2 reads SVGIG (reference sequence). Trimming left V 8 bases short and J 3 bases short, with 22 bases between. DNA for the CDR3: TGTGCCGCCTCAGCCCCCCGCGGGGGCTACACCGGGGAGCTGTTTTTT. The encoded protein is CAASAPRGGYTGELFF.

For the CDR3, the DNA is TGCGCCAGCAGTCAAGGGGGACAGTCCTACGAGCAGTACTTC. Protein product: CASSQGGQSYEQYF. The V call is TRBV23-1, the J call TRBJ2-7; 7 bases align to TRBD1. TRBV23-1 is recorded as an ORF, its role being uncertain. This CDR3 region has 14 residues. J lost 1 base, V lost 2 bases, and 2 bases had no gene match.

Notes on this clone: One end of the junction varies from germline; a read error may be responsible. The CDR3 nucleotides are TGTGCCAGCAGTGTAACCCGGGACACCGAAGCTTTCTTT. Its translation: CASSVTRDTEAFF. This chain joins TRBV6-1 and TRBJ1-1, with D maybe TRBD1 (6 bases). CDR3 length equals 13 residues. Looked up from germline, CDR1 is MNHNS and CDR2 is SASEGT.

The chain joins TRBV5-1 to TRBJ1-2; TRBD1 is a possible D gene (6 bases). V was trimmed by 0 bases and J by 4 bases, leaving 19 bases between them. The CDR3 has 17 amino acids. Germline CDR1 SGHRS, CDR2 YFSETQ. The chain's CDR3 is CASSLGDTKTSSYGYTF. The DNA of the CDR3 is TGCGCCAGCAGCTTGGGGGACACCAAGACTTCATCCTATGGCTACACCTTC.

The table lists this clone with a count of one. This chain joins TRBV4-1 and TRBJ2-7; TRBD2 matches 10 bases. The CDR3 covers 16 residues. The V and J ends lost 0 bases and 4 bases, in that order; junction bases with no gene match: 6. In germline, CDR1 is MGHRA, CDR2 YSYEKL. CDR3 DNA sequence: TGCGCCAGCAGCCAAGAAAATAGCGGGGGGTGGTACGAGCAGTACTTC. It codes for CASSQENSGGWYEQYF.

The chain recombines TRBV14 with TRBJ1-2; D might be TRBD1 (6 bases). V gave up 2 bases and J gave up 7 bases, with 20 bases separating them. There are 16 residues in the CDR3. Germline values: CDR1 SGHDN, CDR2 FVKESK. The CDR3 DNA sequence: TGTGCCAGCAGCCAACACCCGGACAGTACTGTCGGTGGCTACACCTTC. Protein sequence: CASSQHPDSTVGGYTF.

This clone was recorded only once. The chain carries TRBV9 and TRBJ2-5, with TRBD2 identical over 7 bases. From germline, CDR1 is SGDLS and CDR2 YYNGEE. The CDR3 extends over 18 amino acids. The V and J ends lost 4 bases and 5 bases, in that order; junction bases with no gene match: 20. The CDR3, as DNA: TGTGCCAGCAGCCCTCGCCCCACGAGCGGGGTGACTCGGGAGACCCAGTACTTC. Encoded protein: CASSPRPTSGVTRETQYF. The whole variable domain, filled in from reference TRBV9 and TRBJ2-5, reads DSGVTQTPKHLITATGQRVTLRCSPRSGDLSVYWYQQSLDQGLQFLIQYYNGEERAKGNILERFSAQQFPDLHSELNLSSLELGDSALYFCASSPRPTSGVTRETQYFGPGTRLLVL.

The chain joins TRBV6-6 to TRBJ2-5, with TRBD2 matching 8 bases. The germline gives CDR1 MNHNY, CDR2 SVGAGI (reference sequence). The trim removed 10 bases at V and 3 bases at J, leaving 13 bases unmatched. The CDR3 length is 15 residues. This CDR3 reads CATRVAGGREETQYF. CDR3 DNA sequence: TGTGCCACCAGGGTGGCGGGGGGAAGAGAAGAGACCCAGTACTTC.

The rearrangement links TRBV9 to TRBJ2-2; D ambiguous. The V end was cut by 4 bases, the J end by 0 bases, with 7 bases between. Germline assignment: CDR1 SGDLS and CDR2 YYNGEE. The length of the CDR3 is 14 residues. This CDR3 is CASSLTSNTGELFF. DNA of the CDR3: TGTGCCAGCAGCCTCACTTCGAACACCGGGGAGCTGTTTTTT.

This clone showed up just a few times. The chain recombines TRBV2 with TRBJ2-1; weak D call: TRBD2 (6 bases). Trimming removed 4 bases from V and 8 bases from J, with 12 bases in between. There are 13 residues in the CDR3. In germline, CDR1 is SNHLY, CDR2 FYNNEI. The CDR3: CASSVSGPYEQFF. CDR3 in DNA: TGTGCCAGCAGTGTGAGCGGGCCCTATGAGCAGTTCTTC.

The rearrangement links TRBV11-1 to TRBJ1-3; TRBD1 might be the D (6 bases). Looked up from germline, CDR1 is SGHAT and CDR2 is FQDESV (reference sequence). This CDR3 contains 15 residues. The germline V and J ends were trimmed by 4 bases and 4 bases, with 14 bases remaining between them. The CDR3 here is CASSSEQGVGNTIYF. The CDR3 DNA is TGTGCCAGCAGCTCGGAACAGGGAGTCGGAAACACCATATATTTT.

About this clone: Other nucleotide sequences in the sample specify the same CDR3. Written as DNA, the CDR3 is TGTGCCAGCAGACGGGGCACCGGGGAGCTGTTTTTT. Encoded protein: CASRRGTGELFF. This chain links TRBV9 with TRBJ2-2; possibly TRBD2 for D (5 bases). The germline V gene has CDR1 SGDLS and CDR2 YYNGEE. Trimming pared 5 bases from V and 4 bases from J, leaving 6 bases between. This CDR3 comprises 12 residues.

This clone was observed a handful of times. The chain has TRBV6-5 and TRBJ2-3, with 10 bases lining up with TRBD2. The CDR3 is made up of 14 amino acids. With V trimmed by 10 bases and J by 1 base, 5 bases remained unmatched. Germline V gene sequence: CDR1 MNHEY, CDR2 SVGAGI. CDR3 sequence reads: CAIRGTSGTDTQYF. CDR3 in DNA: TGTGCCATCCGTGGGACTAGCGGCACAGATACGCAGTATTTT.

J is TRBJ1-4 and V is TRBV7-8, with D perhaps matching TRBD1 (5 bases). The CDR3 contains 17 residues. Germline CDR1 and CDR2: SGHVS and FQNEAQ. Trimming left V 6 bases short and J 0 bases short, with 17 bases between. CDR3 sequence (DNA): TGTGCCAGCAGACCCCGGGGGGGGACTGCAACTAATGAAAAACTGTTTTTT. Translating it yields CASRPRGGTATNEKLFF.

The rearrangement uses TRBV27 and TRBJ2-5; D is perhaps TRBD2 (5 bases). The V gene lost 6 bases and the J gene lost 6 bases, with 14 bases spanning the gap. This CDR3 is built from 13 residues. Germline loops: CDR1 MNHEY, CDR2 SMNVEV (reference sequence). The CDR3 region is CASSQTGLKTQYF. The CDR3 nucleotides read TGTGCCAGCAGCCAGACGGGGTTAAAGACCCAGTACTTC.

The table lists this clone with a few counts. The rearrangement joins TRBV19 to TRBJ1-1, with 7 bases that match TRBD1. Per germline, CDR1 LNHDA and CDR2 SQIVND (reference sequence). The CDR3 covers 14 residues. Trimming removed 6 bases from V and 1 base from J; junction bases left unmatched: 5. The CDR3 here is CASSPTGSNTEAFF. CDR3 DNA: TGTGCCAGTAGCCCGACAGGGTCGAACACTGAAGCTTTCTTT.